The clone carrying this T cell receptor beta chain was counted at least ten times. Its matching antigen is unknown. The data were taken from a study of T cell repertoires in cytomegalovirus infection. Study in general: Peptides in the study included HLA-C-restricted and HLA-B-restricted CMV epitopes.

TCRdb called the reads again in MiXCR, with one record for every CDR3 protein. This table holds 650,000 to 900,000 distinct CDR3 sequences, roughly 28% found once. The CDR3 covers 14 residues. Trimming pared 3 bases from V and 6 bases from J, leaving 12 bases between. CDR1 and CDR2 from the germline V gene are SGHVS and FQNEAQ. The genes are TRBV7-8 and TRBJ1-5; TRBD1 is a possible D gene (5 bases). This material consisted of cultured CD8+ T cells from PBMCs, taken from culture after CMV antigen stimulation. The TCR originated in a human donor in good health (CMV status not recorded). Some clones in this sample may be carry-over from other donors' samples. The CDR3 sequence: CASSFAGQSQPQHF. The CDR3 DNA follows: TGTGCCAGCAGCTTCGCGGGGCAGAGTCAGCCCCAGCATTTT. The complete variable domain, with remaining parts taken from reference TRBV7-8 and TRBJ1-5, reads GAGVSQSPRYKVAKRGQDVALRCDPISGHVSLFWYQQALGQGPEFLTYFQNEAQLDKSGLPSDRFFAERPEGSVSTLKIQRTQQEDSAVYLCASSFAGQSQPQHFGDGTRLSIL.